This T cell receptor gamma chain was captured in a study of gamma-delta chains in newborns, infants, children. TCRdb made new clone calls on the reads using CATT. The sample holds 2,600 or so gamma-chain clones; around 40% are singletons and the top ten take 4.6%. V was pared by 3 bases and J by 5 bases, with 10 bases of the junction left unmatched. This CDR3 is 14 amino acids long. Per the germline V gene, CDR1 is EGSTGY and CDR2 is YDSYTSSV. The chain couples TRGV4 to TRGJ1 or TRGJ2. Here the J gene came from matching the DNA to germline, since TCRdb omits it. This clonotype originated in a child who was a newborn, infant or young child, either healthy, febrile or measles-vaccinated (not recorded which). The specimen sequenced was blood. CDR3 sequence: CATWDWPWDYKKLF. In nucleotides, the CDR3 is TGTGCCACCTGGGATTGGCCTTGGGATTATAAGAAACTCTTT.